This T cell receptor beta chain was identified during a study of shared clonotypes between healthy human individuals. Overall study findings and caveats: Donors were few, which limited the genetic and exposure-history diversity represented.

Deep-level running was used for the assay. Profiled with immunoSEQ multiplex PCR; TCRdb holds only in-frame clones, not every one. The table shows approximately 530,000 clones, with roughly 95% occurring only once. About this clone: Antigen specificity is unknown.

The CDR3 has 15 residues. Germline V lookup: CDR1 SEHNR, CDR2 FQNEAQ (reference sequence). Germline trimming cut 5 bases from V and 0 bases from J; bases unmatched to any gene: 5. The chain combines TRBV7-9 with TRBJ2-3; 7 bases align to TRBD1. The receptor's source is a woman in her 30s in good health. The sample taken for sequencing was naive CD4+ T cells sorted from blood. Subset indicated: CD45RA+ positively selected. The DNA for the CDR3 is TGTGCCAGCAGCAGCGACAGGGCTAGCACAGATACGCAGTATTTT. This codes for CASSSDRASTDTQYF.